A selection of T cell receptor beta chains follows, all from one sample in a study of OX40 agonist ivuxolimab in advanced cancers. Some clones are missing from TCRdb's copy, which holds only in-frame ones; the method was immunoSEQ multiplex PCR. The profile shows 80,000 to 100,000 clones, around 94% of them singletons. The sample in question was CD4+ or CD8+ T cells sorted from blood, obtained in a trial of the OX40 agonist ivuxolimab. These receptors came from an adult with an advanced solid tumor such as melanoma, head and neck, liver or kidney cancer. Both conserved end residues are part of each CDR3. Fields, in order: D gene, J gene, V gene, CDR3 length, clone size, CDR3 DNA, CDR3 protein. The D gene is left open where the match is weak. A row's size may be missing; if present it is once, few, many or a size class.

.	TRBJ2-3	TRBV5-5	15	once	TGTGCCAGCAGCTTCGGGGAACGGGTGACAGATACGCAGTATTTT	CASSFGERVTDTQYF
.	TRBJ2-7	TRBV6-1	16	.	TGTGCCAGCAGTGCACCTCATGGGAGCAGCTCCTACGAGCAGTACTTC	CASSAPHGSSSYEQYF
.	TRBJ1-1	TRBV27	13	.	TGTGCCAGCAGTCTCTTAATAAACACTGAAGCTTTCTTT	CASSLLINTEAFF
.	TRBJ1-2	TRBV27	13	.	TGTGCCAGCAGTTTCTGGGATAACTATGGCTACACCTTC	CASSFWDNYGYTF
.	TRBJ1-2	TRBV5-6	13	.	TGTGCCAGCAGCCCAGGTCCCGGGGATGGCTACACCTTC	CASSPGPGDGYTF
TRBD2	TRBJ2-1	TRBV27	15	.	TGTGCCAGCAGTCCATCCACAGCGGGGCACAATGAGCAGTTCTTC	CASSPSTAGHNEQFF
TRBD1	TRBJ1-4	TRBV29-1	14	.	TGCAGCGTGGAAGAGACAGGGAACTCTGAAAAACTGTTTTTT	CSVEETGNSEKLFF
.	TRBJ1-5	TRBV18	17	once	TGTGCCAGCTCACCAGGGCGAGGGGGTTATAGCAATCAGCCCCAGCATTTT	CASSPGRGGYSNQPQHF
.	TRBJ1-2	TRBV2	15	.	TGTGCCAGCAGTGAAGCGCTTACAGTCAACTATGGCTACACCTTC	CASSEALTVNYGYTF
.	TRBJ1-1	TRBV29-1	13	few	TGCAGCGTTGAAGAGGACCTGAACACTGAAGCTTTCTTT	CSVEEDLNTEAFF
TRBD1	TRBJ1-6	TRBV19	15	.	TGTGCCAGTAGCGCACAGGGGGGGTCGGAGTCACCCCTCCACTTT	CASSAQGGSESPLHF
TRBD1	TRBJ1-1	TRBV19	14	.	TGTGCCAGTCATACAGGGGGCGGTGGCACTGAAGCTTTCTTT	CASHTGGGGTEAFF
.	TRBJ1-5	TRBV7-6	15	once	TGTGCCAGCGCTGAAGGGGTCAATAGCAATCAGCCCCAGCATTTT	CASAEGVNSNQPQHF
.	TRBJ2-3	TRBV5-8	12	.	TGTGCCAGCAGCCCAGAGAAAGATACGCAGTATTTT	CASSPEKDTQYF
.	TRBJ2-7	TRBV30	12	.	TGTGCCTGGACCTCAAGTAAGCCCGAGCAGTACTTC	CAWTSSKPEQYF
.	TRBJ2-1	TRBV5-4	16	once	TGTGCCAGCAGCGCCTCCGCCAGGGCCTCCTACAATGAGCAGTTCTTC	CASSASARASYNEQFF
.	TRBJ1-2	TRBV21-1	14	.	TGTGCCAGCAGGTTCTCAGGGGGGAGGTATGGCTACACCTTC	CASRFSGGRYGYTF
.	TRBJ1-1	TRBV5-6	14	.	TGTGCCAGCAGCTTGCCCCAGTATTCCTCAGAAGCTTTCTTT	CASSLPQYSSEAFF
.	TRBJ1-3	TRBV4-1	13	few	TGCGCCAGCAGCCAAGGACAAGCGGACACCATATATTTT	CASSQGQADTIYF
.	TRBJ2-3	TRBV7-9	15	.	TGTGCCAGCAGCCCCCTAATCCAAAGGGCAGATACGCAGTATTTT	CASSPLIQRADTQYF
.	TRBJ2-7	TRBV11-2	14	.	TGTGCCAGCAGCTTATGGGAGAGCCCCTACGAGCAGTACTTC	CASSLWESPYEQYF
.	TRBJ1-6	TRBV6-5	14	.	TGTGCCAGCAGTTACGGGTCCGATAATTCACCCCTCCACTTT	CASSYGSDNSPLHF
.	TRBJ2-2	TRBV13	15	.	TGTGCCAGCAGCTCTGAGGGGGGGCGAACCGGGGAGCTGTTTTTT	CASSSEGGRTGELFF
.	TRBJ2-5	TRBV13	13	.	TGTGCCAGCAGCTTAAGGGATTCAGAGACCCAGTACTTC	CASSLRDSETQYF
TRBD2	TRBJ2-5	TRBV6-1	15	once	TGTGCCAGCAGTGAAATTGAACGGGAGGAAGAGACCCAGTACTTC	CASSEIEREEETQYF
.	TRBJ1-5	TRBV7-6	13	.	TGTGCCAGCAGTCAGGGGAGCAATCAGCCCCAGCATTTT	CASSQGSNQPQHF
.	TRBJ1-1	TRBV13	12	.	TGTGCCAGCAGGGAGGGGACATCTGAAGCTTTCTTT	CASREGTSEAFF
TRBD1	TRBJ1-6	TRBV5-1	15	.	TGCGCCAGCAGCTGGGAACAGGGGGCGGATTCACCCCTCCACTTT	CASSWEQGADSPLHF
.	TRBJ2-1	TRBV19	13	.	TGTGCCAGTGTGGACAGCCCCTACAATGAGCAGTTCTTC	CASVDSPYNEQFF
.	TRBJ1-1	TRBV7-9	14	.	TGTGCCAGCAGCTTCCAGGGGATGAACACTGAAGCTTTCTTT	CASSFQGMNTEAFF
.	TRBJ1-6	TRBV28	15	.	TGTGCCAGCAGTAAACCCCAGGGTTATAGATCACCCCTCCACTTT	CASSKPQGYRSPLHF
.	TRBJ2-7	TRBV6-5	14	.	TGTGCCAGCAGTTACGGTGCAGCTTACTACGAGCAGTACTTC	CASSYGAAYYEQYF
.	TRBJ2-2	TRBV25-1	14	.	TGTGCCAGCAGTGTCCAGGGGAAGGCCGGGGAGCTGTTTTTT	CASSVQGKAGELFF
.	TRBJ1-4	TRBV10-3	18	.	TGTGCCATCAGTGAGTCGGGGGGGGTTGGCCCGAAAAATGAAAAACTGTTTTTT	CAISESGGVGPKNEKLFF
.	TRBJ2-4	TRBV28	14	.	TGTGCCAGCAGTTTTGGGGGGACCAAAAACATTCAGTACTTC	CASSFGGTKNIQYF
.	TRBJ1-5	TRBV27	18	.	TGTGCCAGCAGTTTATCTTTGGCAGGGGTATTGGGCAATCAGCCCCAGCATTTT	CASSLSLAGVLGNQPQHF
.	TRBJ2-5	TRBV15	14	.	TGTGCCACCAGCAGTTACAGGGATGCAGAGACCCAGTACTTC	CATSSYRDAETQYF
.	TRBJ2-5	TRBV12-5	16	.	TGTGCTAGTGGTTTGGTTCCAGGGGGAGGGGAAGAGACCCAGTACTTC	CASGLVPGGGEETQYF
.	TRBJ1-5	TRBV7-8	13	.	TGTGCCAGCAGCTTAGGATGGGGACAGCCCCAGCATTTT	CASSLGWGQPQHF
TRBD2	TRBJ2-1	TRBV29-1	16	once	TGCAGCGTTGAAGGACTAGCGGGGGAAATATACAATGAGCAGTTCTTC	CSVEGLAGEIYNEQFF
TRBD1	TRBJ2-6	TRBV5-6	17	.	TGTGCCAGCAGCTTGACAGGGGTCCTATCTGGGGCCAACGTCCTGACTTTC	CASSLTGVLSGANVLTF
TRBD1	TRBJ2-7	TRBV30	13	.	TGTGCCTGGAGTTGGGGACAGCGCTACGAGCAGTACTTC	CAWSWGQRYEQYF
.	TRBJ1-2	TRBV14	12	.	TGTGCTAGCAGCGCCCAGGGTGAGGGCTACACCTTC	CASSAQGEGYTF
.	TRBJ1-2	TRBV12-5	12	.	TGTGCTAGTGGTTTCTTCGGGGATGGCTACACCTTC	CASGFFGDGYTF
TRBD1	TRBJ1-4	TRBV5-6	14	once	TGTGCCAGCAGCTTGGGGACAGGCCCTGAAAAACTGTTTTTT	CASSLGTGPEKLFF
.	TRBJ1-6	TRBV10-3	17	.	TGTGCCATCAGTGAGTCGACCCGGCAGGGAAATAATTCACCCCTCCACTTT	CAISESTRQGNNSPLHF
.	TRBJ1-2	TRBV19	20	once	TGTGCCAGTAGTATAAGTTTGGTGGGACCACAACCCAAGTTTAACTATGGCTACACCTTC	CASSISLVGPQPKFNYGYTF
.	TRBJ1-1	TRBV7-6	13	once	TGTGCCAGCAGCTCCAGGGAAGGGACTGAAGCTTTCTTT	CASSSREGTEAFF
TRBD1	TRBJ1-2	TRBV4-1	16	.	TGCGCCAGCAGCCAAGCGGCTATAGACAGGGGGTATGGCTACACCTTC	CASSQAAIDRGYGYTF
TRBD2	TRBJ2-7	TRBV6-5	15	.	TGTGCCAGCAGTACCCGGGGACTAGCCAGCTACGAGCAGTACTTC	CASSTRGLASYEQYF
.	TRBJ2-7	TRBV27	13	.	TGTGCCAGCAGTTTAGGGCAGGGGAACGAGCAGTACTTC	CASSLGQGNEQYF
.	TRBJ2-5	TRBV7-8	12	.	TGTGCCAGTACGGGGGACCAAGAGACCCAGTACTTC	CASTGDQETQYF
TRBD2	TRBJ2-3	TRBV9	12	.	TGTGCCAGCAGCGTAGGACTAGCGGTCCTCGAGTTT	CASSVGLAVLEF
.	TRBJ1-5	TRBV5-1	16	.	TGCGCCAGCAGCTTGGGTGCGGACAGCCACAATCAGCCCCAGCATTTT	CASSLGADSHNQPQHF
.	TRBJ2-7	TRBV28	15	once	TGTGCCAGCAGTCGAGCTACAGGGCTGCTATACGAGCAGTACTTC	CASSRATGLLYEQYF
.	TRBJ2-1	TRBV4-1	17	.	TGCGCCAGCAGCCAGTCTCCGGGACCTCAGATCTACAATGAGCAGTTCTTC	CASSQSPGPQIYNEQFF
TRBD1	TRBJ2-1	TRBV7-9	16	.	TGTGCCAGCAGCTCCCGGACAGGGTGGTCCTACAATGAGCAGTTCTTC	CASSSRTGWSYNEQFF
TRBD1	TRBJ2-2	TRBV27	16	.	TGTGCCAGCACCGACCGTGACAGGGGTAACACCGGGGAGCTGTTTTTT	CASTDRDRGNTGELFF
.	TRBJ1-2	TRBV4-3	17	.	TGCGCCAGCAGCCAAGAGGCCACAGGGTCTTCGAAGTATGGCTACACCTTC	CASSQEATGSSKYGYTF